Reported below is one T cell receptor beta chain. This sample is drawn from a study of blood T cell repertoires in COVID-19. Study-level background: Samples taken during acute and convalescent COVID-19 were collected in the United States, Italy and Spain. Sources were T cells, B-cell-depleted T cells, or PBMCs; the material itself was cDNA or gDNA.

Participants were placed into cohorts based on the clinical history they reported. Repertoires were generated with immunoSEQ multiplex PCR, while TCRdb's copy carries only in-frame clones and drops some. The table shows roughly 170,000 clones, with about four fifths occurring only once. Trimming took 5 bases from V and 6 from J, leaving 11 bases between them. Looked up from germline, CDR1 is LNHNV and CDR2 is YYDKDF (reference sequence). The CDR3 contains 12 residues. The chain uses TRBV15 and TRBJ2-7; a weak D match, TRBD2 (6 bases). Sequencing was done on a sample of PBMCs or T cells enriched from blood (not recorded which). This TCR was sampled from a woman aged 50 to 60 in a cohort exposed to, infected with or recovered from COVID-19 (not recorded which). The CDR3 nucleotides are TGTGCCACCAGCCCCTACGGGGGCGAGCAGTACTTC. Translated: CATSPYGGEQYF.